Following are 29 T cell receptor beta chains from one sample sequenced in a study of shared clonotypes between healthy human individuals (dated by TCRdb to the early 2020s). CD8 naive samples consisted of CD45RO-negative cells that were positively selected for CCR7, yielding a CD45RA+CCR7+ population without TemRA cells. To prepare the library, the immunoSEQ multiplex PCR assay was applied. Imported from immuneACCESS, the table was reduced by TCRdb to in-frame sequences with V and J called. These copies leave out some clones; in studies compared against another copy, an unresolved V gene accounts for under half, and the cause of the remainder is not known. The sample records around 1.9 million clones, 85% to 95% of which are singletons. More than 1.5% of the sample is in the top ten clones. The material sequenced was naive CD8+ T cells from PBMCs. Read against the paper, the sample's cell subset or site label means: CD45RA+CCR7+. These TCRs come from a man aged 18-30 years in good health. Some clones in this sample may be carry-over from other donors' samples.

This rearrangement joins TRBV6-6 to TRBJ2-1; 8 bases align to TRBD1. J gave up 8 bases and V 0 bases, and 3 bases lay outside the gene matches. Germline CDR1 is MNHNY and CDR2 is SVGAGI (reference sequence). The CDR3 loop spans 14 amino acids. The CDR3 loop reads CASSYSGQVYEQFF. The CDR3 DNA sequence: TGTGCCAGCAGTTACTCGGGACAGGTCTATGAGCAGTTCTTC.

This rearrangement joins TRBV29-1 to TRBJ2-1; D may match TRBD1 or TRBD2 (7 bases each). CDR1 and CDR2 from the germline V gene are SQVTM and ANQGSEA. V dropped 7 bases and J dropped 9 bases, with 16 bases sitting between them. The CDR3 loop spans 12 amino acids. The CDR3 sequence: CSAEGAGVEQFF. The CDR3 bases are TGCAGCGCCGAGGGGGCGGGAGTTGAGCAGTTCTTC.

The chain has TRBV9 and TRBJ1-2; a weak D match, TRBD1 (5 bases). V dropped 4 bases and J dropped 2 bases, with 18 bases sitting between them. CDR3 length: 16 amino acids. In germline, CDR1 is SGDLS, CDR2 YYNGEE. The CDR3 loop reads CASSPGRGGTNYGYTF. The DNA for the CDR3 is TGTGCCAGCAGCCCCGGGCGGGGAGGGACCAACTATGGCTACACCTTC.

CDR3 bases: TGTGCCAGCAGTCAACAGGGGGTGACTGAAGCTTTCTTT. Amino acid sequence: CASSQQGVTEAFF. This chain joins TRBV5-6 and TRBJ1-1, with 8 bases matching TRBD1. J gave up 5 bases and V 5 bases, and 5 bases lay outside the gene matches. Germline V gene data show CDR1 as SGHDT and CDR2 as YYEEEE. CDR3 length equals 13 residues.

The chain carries TRBV7-3 and TRBJ1-2, with TRBD1 matching 8 bases. Germline trimming cut 5 bases from V and 8 bases from J; bases unmatched to any gene: 13. There are 15 residues in the CDR3. Germline V gives CDR1 SGHTA, CDR2 FQGTGA. The DNA of the CDR3 is TGTGCCAGCAGCCAAACTGGGGAGGACAGGGAGGGCTACACCTTC. Protein: CASSQTGEDREGYTF.

This chain links TRBV6-6 with TRBJ1-2; 7 nucleotides align to TRBD1. The CDR3 has 15 residues. CDR1 is MNHNY and CDR2 is SVGAGI in the germline V gene (reference sequence). Unmatched junction bases numbered 6, after V lost 5 bases and J lost 0 bases. CDR3 residues: CASSGWDSTNYGYTF. For the CDR3, the DNA is TGTGCCAGCAGTGGATGGGACAGCACTAACTATGGCTACACCTTC.

A single count supports this clone. This chain connects TRBV29-1 to TRBJ1-4, with no clear D. V was pared by 7 bases and J by 4 bases, with 7 bases between. CDR3 length: 11 residues. Germline-derived CDR1 and CDR2 are SQVTM and ANQGSEA. In DNA form, the CDR3 reads TGCAGCGCTAGGATTAATGAAAAACTGTTTTTT. Encoded protein: CSARINEKLFF.

This clone was counted a few times. The CDR3 region is CASSRTGDQPQHF. CDR3 nucleotides: TGCGCCAGCAGCCGGACAGGGGACCAGCCCCAGCATTTT. V gene TRBV4-1 combines with J gene TRBJ1-5, with 9 bases fitting TRBD1. This CDR3 region has 13 residues. J lost 7 bases, V lost 4 bases, and 2 bases had no gene match. Per the germline V gene, CDR1 is MGHRA and CDR2 is YSYEKL.

V is TRBV14 and J is TRBJ2-4; unclear D gene. Germline CDR1 and CDR2: SGHDN and FVKESK. This CDR3 is 14 amino acids long. V lost 10 bases to trimming and J lost 0 bases, with 13 bases between them. Here the CDR3 reads CAIPGYLAKNIQYF. The CDR3 DNA reads as TGTGCCATCCCCGGTTACCTAGCCAAAAACATTCAGTACTTC.

The chain employs TRBV9 and TRBJ2-3; D may match TRBD1 or TRBD2 (5 bases each). Germline lookup yields CDR1 SGDLS and CDR2 YYNGEE. Trimming removed 3 bases from V and 0 bases from J, with 14 bases in between. The CDR3 totals 16 residues. The CDR3 DNA sequence: TGTGCCAGCAGCGGGGACCATCTTACTAGCACAGATACGCAGTATTTT. Translated: CASSGDHLTSTDTQYF.

The V and J genes are TRBV19 and TRBJ2-7, with TRBD2 matching over 14 bases. The V gene's germline CDR1 is LNHDA and CDR2 SQIVND (reference sequence). The J segment lost 5 bases and the V segment lost 5 bases, leaving 17 bases of the junction unmatched. The CDR3 spans 19 residues. The CDR3 protein is CASSSSPGTSGSRRDEQYF. The CDR3, as DNA: TGTGCCAGTAGTTCTTCCCCTGGGACTAGCGGGAGTCGCAGGGACGAGCAGTACTTC. The complete variable domain, with remaining parts taken from reference TRBV19 and TRBJ2-7, reads DGGITQSPKYLFRKEGQNVTLSCEQNLNHDAMYWYRQDPGQGLRLIYYSQIVNDFQKGDIAEGYSVSREKKESFPLTVTSAQKNPTAFYLCASSSSPGTSGSRRDEQYFGPGTRLTVT.

This rearrangement joins TRBV5-1 to TRBJ2-1, with D perhaps assigned TRBD1 or TRBD2 (5 bases each). CDR3 size: 17 residues. Per the germline V gene, CDR1 is SGHRS and CDR2 is YFSETQ. V gave up 5 bases and J gave up 0 bases, with 18 bases separating them. The CDR3 bases are TGCGCCAGCAGTCAAATGCCCGGGACGGACTCCTACAATGAGCAGTTCTTC. This codes for CASSQMPGTDSYNEQFF.

V gene TRBV30 combines with J gene TRBJ1-5; perhaps TRBD1 as D (6 bases). This CDR3 is built from 14 residues. Between the trimmed V and J ends, which lost 4 bases and 3 bases, there was a span of 13 bases. CDR1 is GTSNPN, CDR2 SVGIG, per germline (reference sequence). CDR3 in DNA: TGTGCCTGGACGTTAGGGGGGATCAATCAGCCCCAGCATTTT. Translated: CAWTLGGINQPQHF.

The chain uses TRBV13 and TRBJ2-2; D call uncertain. The germline V and J ends were trimmed by 5 bases and 3 bases, with 7 bases remaining between them. From germline, CDR1 is PRHDT and CDR2 FYEKMQ (reference sequence). This CDR3 comprises 13 residues. CDR3 DNA sequence: TGTGCCAGCAGCCCGGAAGACACCGGGGAGCTGTTTTTT. This encodes CASSPEDTGELFF.

The J gene is TRBJ1-3, the V gene TRBV13, with D possibly being TRBD1 (6 bases). V lost 5 bases and J lost 2, with 13 bases in between. Per germline, CDR1 PRHDT and CDR2 FYEKMQ (reference sequence). The CDR3 has 15 residues. The CDR3 loop reads CASSPIRGAGNTIYF. The CDR3 nucleotides read TGTGCCAGCAGCCCTATCAGGGGAGCTGGAAACACCATATATTTT.

The chain combines TRBV10-2 with TRBJ2-1, with TRBD2 matching 10 bases. V was pared by 4 bases and J by 4 bases, with 1 base of the junction left unmatched. CDR3 length: 14 residues. CDR1 and CDR2 (germline): WSHSY, SAAADI. DNA of the CDR3: TGCGCCAGCAGTGGGACTAGCGGATACAATGAGCAGTTCTTC. Protein sequence: CASSGTSGYNEQFF.

This clone was seen only once. V gene TRBV6-1 combines with J gene TRBJ1-2; no definite D call. The CDR3 totals 15 residues. Germline CDR1 and CDR2: MNHNS and SASEGT. Trimming shortened V by 7 bases and J by 0 bases, and 15 bases separated the two germline ends. The CDR3 region is CASTVSVRANYGYTF. The CDR3 region has the DNA TGTGCCAGCACGGTCAGTGTGAGGGCTAACTATGGCTACACCTTC.

Of note for this clone: One end of the junction is discordant with germline, which a read error may explain. Different DNA sequences within this sample yield the same CDR3. The chain combines TRBV4-1 with TRBJ1-3, with D perhaps TRBD1 (5 bases). The CDR3 consists of 18 residues. CDR1 and CDR2 from the germline V gene are MGHRA and YSYEKL. In DNA form, the CDR3 reads TGCGCCAGTAGCCAGGCCAGGATACAGGCCTACTCTGGAAACACCATATATTTT. It specifies CASSQARIQAYSGNTIYF.

The chain has TRBV10-3 and TRBJ1-4; D uncertain. The ends were cut back, 1 base at V and 3 bases at J, with 9 bases in the middle. Germline CDR1 and CDR2: ENHRY and SYGVKD. The CDR3 extends over 15 amino acids. CDR3 residues: CAISELLPANEKLFF. The DNA of the CDR3 is TGTGCCATCAGTGAGTTGTTACCTGCTAATGAAAAACTGTTTTTT.

The rearrangement uses TRBV27 and TRBJ1-1; tentative D call: TRBD1 (6 bases). The CDR3 runs to 11 residues. Germline V CDR1 and CDR2: MNHEY, SMNVEV (reference sequence). V gave up 6 bases and J gave up 8 bases, with 10 bases separating them. Here the CDR3 DNA reads TGTGCCAGCAGCGGTGGACAGGAAGCTTTCTTT. Translated, it gives CASSGGQEAFF.

The CDR3, as DNA: TGCGCCAGCAGCCAAGACAGGGCCATCACAGATACGCAGTATTTT. This gives the protein CASSQDRAITDTQYF. The chain is built from TRBV5-1 and TRBJ2-3; 7 bases align to TRBD1. The germline CDR1 and CDR2 sequences are SGHRS and YFSETQ. J was trimmed by 2 bases and V by 4 bases; bases with no gene match: 7. This CDR3 comprises 15 residues.

The chain recombines TRBV27 with TRBJ1-5; D gene uncertain. V was cut by 5 bases and J by 2 bases, with 16 bases left in between. Germline CDR1 MNHEY, CDR2 SMNVEV (reference sequence). This CDR3 comprises 16 residues. CDR3 coding DNA: TGTGCCAGCAGTCCTCTAATCTCTAACGGCAATCAGCCCCAGCATTTT. This translates into CASSPLISNGNQPQHF.

This clone showed up just a few times. The chain joins TRBV5-4 to TRBJ1-1, with D possibly TRBD1 on 6 matching bases. The CDR3 contains 13 residues. Deletions cut 3 bases from V and 6 bases from J, with 12 bases between. Looked up from germline, CDR1 is SGHNT and CDR2 is YYREEE (reference sequence). The CDR3 sequence is CASSWWGAPEAFF. As DNA, the CDR3 is TGTGCCAGCAGCTGGTGGGGGGCACCTGAAGCTTTCTTT.

The chain carries TRBV6-1 and TRBJ1-5, with a tentative D call TRBD1 (6 bases). The CDR3 contains 14 residues. V lost 5 bases and J 3 bases, leaving 11 bases between the germline ends. Germline V gives CDR1 MNHNS, CDR2 SASEGT. CDR3 protein: CASSLDRLNQPQHF. In DNA form, the CDR3 reads TGTGCCAGCAGTCTAGACAGGCTCAATCAGCCCCAGCATTTT.

The genes are TRBV19 and TRBJ2-7; 8 bases match TRBD2. The ends lost 6 bases at V and 0 bases at J; junction bases unmatched: 4. CDR1 and CDR2 (germline): LNHDA, SQIVND (reference sequence). This CDR3 has 14 residues. CDR3 DNA: TGTGCCAGTAGGAGGCGGGAGGCCTCCTACGAGCAGTACTTC. It encodes CASRRREASYEQYF.

This clone was seen more than once but under ten times. The chain links TRBV9 to TRBJ1-1, with D hard to call. CDR3 length: 14 residues. Germline-derived CDR1 and CDR2 are SGDLS and YYNGEE. V was shortened by 0 bases and J by 7 bases, with 13 bases between the two germline ends. This CDR3 reads CASSVGHRVHEAFF. The CDR3 bases are TGTGCCAGCAGCGTAGGACACCGGGTCCATGAAGCTTTCTTT.

This clone has just one count. The rearrangement links TRBV7-9 to TRBJ2-7; D possibly corresponds to TRBD2 (6 bases). CDR1 and CDR2 (germline): SEHNR, FQNEAQ (reference sequence). CDR3 size: 16 residues. The V end lost 1 base, the J end lost 5 bases, and 18 bases lay between the germline ends. The CDR3 nucleotides are TGTGCCAGCAGCTTAGGTTCGGTCGTTCGGGGGAACGAGCAGTACTTC. Translation gives CASSLGSVVRGNEQYF.

This clone occurred a few times. The CDR3 spells CASSLGQGAREKLFF. Written as DNA, the CDR3 is TGTGCCAGCAGCCTAGGACAGGGGGCGAGGGAAAAACTGTTTTTT. The chain is built from TRBV9 and TRBJ1-4; 11 bases line up with TRBD1. Germline values: CDR1 SGDLS, CDR2 YYNGEE. Trimming cost V 4 bases and J 8 bases; bases outside gene matches: 7. The CDR3 is made up of 15 amino acids.

This clone was seen once. This sequence joins TRBV9 and TRBJ2-2, with D possibly being TRBD1 (5 bases). This CDR3 comprises 18 residues. CDR1 SGDLS and CDR2 YYNGEE come from the germline V gene. Deletions cut 3 bases from V and 0 bases from J, with 18 bases between. The CDR3: CASSASLVRGPNTGELFF. In DNA form, the CDR3 reads TGTGCCAGCAGCGCCTCTTTAGTTAGGGGTCCGAACACCGGGGAGCTGTTTTTT.